The 31 T cell receptor beta chains below all came from one sample that was sequenced in a study of T cell responses to AZD1222 COVID-19 vaccine. The method was immunoSEQ multiplex PCR; TCRdb's version includes in-frame clones alone and lacks a portion of them. The sample contains 90,000 to 150,000 clones, around 88% of which appear only once. The input for sequencing was peripheral blood, taken on day 0 of AZD1222 vaccination. The origin of the receptors is an adult in good health.

The J gene is TRBJ1-6, the V gene TRBV4-3; no reliable D call. Trimming took 2 bases from V and 9 from J, leaving 20 bases between them. CDR1 is LGHNA, CDR2 YSLEER, per germline. The CDR3 contains 17 residues. For the CDR3, the DNA is TGCGCCAGCAGCCAATACCTAGGTGAAGTCGGAGGTTCACCCCTCCACTTT. Its translation is CASSQYLGEVGGSPLHF.

This chain links TRBV15 with TRBJ1-5; D is unresolved. Germline CDR1 and CDR2: LNHNV and YYDKDF (reference sequence). CDR3 length: 13 amino acids. Between the trimmed V and J ends, which lost 8 bases and 2 bases, there was a span of 10 bases. The CDR3 DNA follows: TGTGCCACCCAATGGGAGGGCAATCAGCCCCAGCATTTT. Its translation: CATQWEGNQPQHF.

The CDR3 bases are TGTGCCAGCAGCTCACGGACCAGGGGGGAGCTGTTTTTT. Translated, it gives CASSSRTRGELFF. The V call is TRBV7-3, the J call TRBJ2-2; the D is unclear. Germline CDR1 is SGHTA and CDR2 is FQGTGA. V lost 4 bases, J lost 8 bases, and 11 bases lay in between. The CDR3 contains 13 residues.

The chain is built from TRBV10-3 and TRBJ2-7, with D maybe TRBD2 (5 bases). This CDR3 region has 14 residues. CDR1 and CDR2 from the germline V gene are ENHRY and SYGVKD. Trimming pared 2 bases from V and 2 bases from J, leaving 10 bases between. The DNA for the CDR3 is TGTGCCATCAGTGAGATTAGTAGCGCCTACGAGCAGTACTTC. Translating gives CAISEISSAYEQYF.

This chain connects TRBV3-1 (or the pseudogene TRBV3-2) to TRBJ2-2; TRBD2 aligns across 8 bases. The junction had 15 bases not matched to a gene; V was cut back by 11 bases and J by 4 bases. This CDR3 is built from 16 residues. Germline values: CDR1 LGHDT, CDR2 YNNKEL (reference sequence). The CDR3 is CALIGWRGEGTGELFF. DNA for the CDR3: TGTGCCTTAATCGGATGGCGGGGGGAGGGCACCGGGGAGCTGTTTTTT.

This sequence joins TRBV6-2 or TRBV6-3 and TRBJ1-2; 9 bases are shared with TRBD1. Germline V gene lookup returns CDR1 MNHEY and CDR2 SVGEGT. The CDR3 loop spans 16 amino acids. V shed 6 bases and J 3 bases; nucleotides not matched to a gene: 11. CDR3 in DNA: TGTGCCAGCAGCCCGCTAGGGACAGGGAAGGACTATGGCTACACCTTC. Encoded protein: CASSPLGTGKDYGYTF.

The chain couples TRBV10-3 to TRBJ1-1; tentative D call: TRBD1 (5 bases). Trimming took off 0 bases at V and 0 bases at J, with 11 bases between the two ends. CDR1 and CDR2 from the germline V gene are ENHRY and SYGVKD. CDR3 length: 16 amino acids. The CDR3: CAISESPDRLNTEAFF. The CDR3 DNA is TGTGCCATCAGTGAGTCTCCAGACAGACTGAACACTGAAGCTTTCTTT.

CDR3 protein: CASSPRQGYEQYF. Here the CDR3 DNA reads TGTGCCAGTAGTCCGAGACAGGGCTACGAGCAGTACTTC. The chain employs TRBV19 and TRBJ2-7, with 7 bases that match TRBD1. This CDR3 has 13 amino acids. CDR1 is LNHDA, CDR2 SQIVND, per germline (reference sequence). J was trimmed by 3 bases and V by 5 bases; bases with no gene match: 4.

The CDR3 nucleotides read TGCAGCGTTATGGGTCGGGGCTACACCTTC. It encodes CSVMGRGYTF. The chain couples TRBV29-1 to TRBJ1-2, with unresolved D. V lost 5 bases, J lost 8 bases, and 9 bases lay in between. The CDR3 consists of 10 residues. CDR1 SQVTM and CDR2 ANQGSEA come from the germline V gene.

The chain uses TRBV29-1 and TRBJ1-1; 8 nucleotides match TRBD1. Germline values: CDR1 SQVTM, CDR2 ANQGSEA. V shed 7 bases and J 1 base; nucleotides not matched to a gene: 5. The CDR3 loop spans 13 amino acids. As DNA, the CDR3 is TGCAGCGGATTCGACAGGGGGAACACTGAAGCTTTCTTT. Translating it yields CSGFDRGNTEAFF. Full variable domain (remainder filled in from reference TRBV29-1 and TRBJ1-1): SAVISQKPSRDICQRGTSLTIQCQVDSQVTMMFWYRQQPGQSLTLIATANQGSEATYESGFVIDKFPISRPNLTFSTLTVSNMSPEDSSIYLCSGFDRGNTEAFFGQGTRLTVV.

The chain recombines TRBV3-1 (or the pseudogene TRBV3-2) with TRBJ1-1, with D perhaps matching TRBD1 (5 bases). Trimming shortened V by 3 bases and J by 1 base, and 6 bases separated the two germline ends. Germline CDR1 reads LGHDT; CDR2 reads YNNKEL (reference sequence). This CDR3 has 13 residues. The CDR3 region is CASSHGGNTEAFF. CDR3 sequence (DNA): TGTGCCAGCAGCCACGGGGGGAACACTGAAGCTTTCTTT.

V usage is TRBV18 and J usage is TRBJ1-1; D uncertain. This CDR3 is 13 amino acids long. Trimming took 0 bases from V and 1 from J, leaving 3 bases between them. Germline loops: CDR1 KGHSH, CDR2 LQKENI. The CDR3 sequence: CASSPPSNTEAFF. DNA of the CDR3: TGTGCCAGCTCACCACCGTCGAACACTGAAGCTTTCTTT.

The V and J genes are TRBV7-2 and TRBJ1-2; 7 nucleotides line up with TRBD1. The junction had 5 bases not matched to a gene; V was cut back by 6 bases and J by 4 bases. The CDR3 length is 13 residues. Germline-derived CDR1 and CDR2 are SGHTA and FQGNSA. The CDR3 protein is CASRPGQPYGYTF. As DNA, the CDR3 is TGTGCCAGCAGGCCGGGACAGCCCTATGGCTACACCTTC.

This rearrangement joins TRBV4-2 to TRBJ1-1, with a weak D call TRBD1 (6 bases). The CDR3 has 15 residues. V shed 0 bases and J shed 5 bases, with 13 bases lying between them. In germline, CDR1 is LGHNA, CDR2 YNFKEQ. The CDR3 reads CASSQDPTGGTEAFF. CDR3 DNA: TGTGCCAGCAGCCAAGATCCGACAGGAGGGACTGAAGCTTTCTTT.

This clone was detected once. The chain employs TRBV6-1 and TRBJ2-3; D is undetermined. CDR1 is MNHNS, CDR2 SASEGT, per germline. This CDR3 is 12 amino acids long. V shed 3 bases and J shed 6 bases, with 7 bases lying between them. The CDR3 is CASSDIIDTQYF. The CDR3 DNA sequence: TGTGCCAGCAGTGATATAATCGATACGCAGTATTTT.

The rearrangement joins TRBV7-9 to TRBJ2-2; 10 nucleotides agree with TRBD1. With 3 bases clipped from V and 4 bases from J, the junction kept 5 bases outside the gene matches. Germline CDR1 reads SEHNR; CDR2 reads FQNEAQ (reference sequence). This CDR3 comprises 16 residues. CDR3 amino acids: CASSLGQGSSTGELFF. The CDR3 nucleotides read TGTGCCAGCAGCTTGGGACAGGGGAGCTCCACCGGGGAGCTGTTTTTT.

V is TRBV6-1 and J is TRBJ1-5; tentatively, D is TRBD1 (5 bases). Trimming removed 1 base at V and 5 bases at J, with 18 bases between. Per germline, CDR1 MNHNS and CDR2 SASEGT. The CDR3 runs to 17 residues. The CDR3 nucleotides are TGTGCCAGCAGTGAAGGCCAGACAGCCTGGAGTGATCAGCCCCAGCATTTT. This encodes CASSEGQTAWSDQPQHF.

A few counts support this clone. Here the CDR3 DNA reads TGCGCCAGCAGCGTTTTCGGGACAGGGGTGTCCAATGAGCAGTTCTTC. Encoded protein: CASSVFGTGVSNEQFF. The V call is TRBV4-1, the J call TRBJ2-1, with 10 bases that match TRBD1. The CDR3 extends over 16 amino acids. V was clipped by 5 bases and J by 6 bases; unmatched bases: 10. Germline lookup yields CDR1 MGHRA and CDR2 YSYEKL.

V and J are TRBV9 and TRBJ1-1; no definite D call. V was clipped by 0 bases and J by 6 bases, with 9 bases between them. The CDR3 totals 13 residues. CDR1 and CDR2 (germline): SGDLS, YYNGEE. The CDR3 nucleotides are TGTGCCAGCAGCGTAGAGGTGCGGGCTGAAGCTTTCTTT. This translates into CASSVEVRAEAFF. Looking up the rest from reference TRBV9 and TRBJ1-1 gives the full variable domain: DSGVTQTPKHLITATGQRVTLRCSPRSGDLSVYWYQQSLDQGLQFLIQYYNGEERAKGNILERFSAQQFPDLHSELNLSSLELGDSALYFCASSVEVRAEAFFGQGTRLTVV.

V gene TRBV3-1 (or the pseudogene TRBV3-2) combines with J gene TRBJ2-1; TRBD2 is a possible D gene (6 bases). Germline CDR1 is LGHDT and CDR2 is YNNKEL (reference sequence). V lost 4 bases and J lost 3, with 19 bases in between. The length of the CDR3 is 17 residues. CDR3 sequence: CASSPDPTRADYNEQFF. The CDR3 DNA is TGTGCCAGCAGCCCGGACCCGACTAGAGCCGACTACAATGAGCAGTTCTTC.

This clone has just one count. This chain joins TRBV20-1 and TRBJ1-3, with 8 bases that match TRBD1. The length of the CDR3 is 16 residues. From germline, CDR1 is DFQATT and CDR2 SNEGSKA (reference sequence). After removal of 3 bases from V and 3 bases from J, the junction contained 10 bases not matched to a gene. This CDR3 reads CSASQQGAEVGNTIYF. For the CDR3, the DNA is TGCAGTGCTAGTCAGCAGGGGGCCGAGGTTGGAAACACCATATATTTT.

The rearrangement uses TRBV3-1 (or the pseudogene TRBV3-2) and TRBJ1-4; a weak D match, TRBD1 (5 bases). CDR3 length equals 20 residues. Trimming stripped 4 bases from V and 1 base from J, with 25 bases between. Germline CDR1 is LGHDT and CDR2 is YNNKEL (reference sequence). The CDR3 here is CASSPPGDGLRPKTNEKLFF. The CDR3 bases are TGTGCCAGCAGCCCACCCGGGGACGGCCTAAGGCCCAAAACTAATGAAAAACTGTTTTTT.

V gene TRBV7-3 combines with J gene TRBJ2-3; D tentatively reads TRBD1 or TRBD2 (5 bases each). From germline, CDR1 is SGHTA and CDR2 FQGTGA. Trimming left V 4 bases short and J 1 base short, with 12 bases between. The CDR3 sequence is 15 residues long. DNA for the CDR3: TGTGCCAGCAGCTCCTCTATGGGACGCACAGATACGCAGTATTTT. Its translation is CASSSSMGRTDTQYF.

This chain connects TRBV15 to TRBJ2-5; D could derive from TRBD1 or TRBD2 (6 bases each). Trimming left V 1 base short and J 4 bases short, with 13 bases between. The CDR3 spans 15 residues. The germline CDR1 and CDR2 sequences are LNHNV and YYDKDF (reference sequence). The CDR3 loop is CATSRGLGGGETQYF. CDR3 nucleotides: TGTGCCACCAGCAGAGGTTTAGGAGGGGGAGAGACCCAGTACTTC.

Only a few counts were recorded for this clone. V usage is TRBV15 and J usage is TRBJ2-1, with a tentative D call TRBD1 (6 bases). CDR1 and CDR2 from the germline V gene are LNHNV and YYDKDF (reference sequence). Between the trimmed V and J ends, which lost 3 bases and 0 bases, there was a span of 15 bases. The length of the CDR3 is 17 residues. The CDR3 DNA is TGTGCCACCAGCAGTTTTCAGGGGCAGAGCTCCTACAATGAGCAGTTCTTC. Translating it yields CATSSFQGQSSYNEQFF.

The chain recombines TRBV28 with TRBJ2-7, with 8 bases identical to TRBD1. The CDR3 totals 14 residues. Germline assignment: CDR1 MDHEN and CDR2 SYDVKM. With V trimmed by 3 bases and J by 1 base, 2 bases remained unmatched. The CDR3, as DNA: TGTGCCAGCAGTTTTTGGACAGGGTCCTACGAGCAGTACTTC. Translation gives CASSFWTGSYEQYF.

With respect to this clone: The same CDR3 can be traced to other DNA sequences in this sample. V usage is TRBV7-9 and J usage is TRBJ2-6; D uncertain. V gave up 0 bases and J gave up 4 bases, with 1 base separating them. Germline V CDR1 and CDR2: SEHNR, FQNEAQ (reference sequence). The CDR3 length is 13 residues. The CDR3 protein is CASSLAGANVLTF. The CDR3 DNA is TGTGCCAGCAGCTTAGCCGGGGCCAACGTCCTGACTTTC.

J is TRBJ2-3 and V is TRBV19, with TRBD2 matching 9 bases. The CDR3 runs to 16 residues. Losses at the gene ends were 4 bases for V and 2 bases for J; bases not matched to a gene: 7. Germline loops: CDR1 LNHDA, CDR2 SQIVND (reference sequence). The CDR3 DNA sequence: TGTGCCAGTAGTACGAAGCAGCGGGGGGCCACAGATACGCAGTATTTT. Protein product: CASSTKQRGATDTQYF.

V is TRBV4-2 and J is TRBJ2-7; no reliable D call. Germline V gives CDR1 LGHNA, CDR2 YNFKEQ. This CDR3 comprises 13 residues. The V and J ends lost 0 bases and 7 bases respectively, with 10 bases between them. The CDR3 region is CASSQDVGLEQYF. Here the CDR3 DNA reads TGTGCCAGCAGCCAAGATGTGGGCCTGGAGCAGTACTTC.

V is TRBV25-1 and J is TRBJ2-1; D unresolved. Germline V gene data show CDR1 as MGHDK and CDR2 as SYGVNS. The CDR3 contains 12 residues. The germline V and J ends were trimmed by 2 bases and 6 bases, with 5 bases remaining between them. This CDR3 reads CASSEKANEQFF. CDR3 nucleotides: TGTGCCAGCAGTGAAAAAGCCAATGAGCAGTTCTTC.

This chain connects TRBV3-1 (or the pseudogene TRBV3-2) to TRBJ2-3; TRBD2 matches at 15 bases. Trimming took 4 bases from V and 1 from J; bases not matched to a gene: 9. CDR3 size: 19 residues. Germline lookup yields CDR1 LGHDT and CDR2 YNNKEL (reference sequence). CDR3 sequence (DNA): TGTGCCAGCAGCCGGGAGGGGACTAGCGGGGGGCTGGGCACAGATACGCAGTATTTT. It is translated as CASSREGTSGGLGTDTQYF.